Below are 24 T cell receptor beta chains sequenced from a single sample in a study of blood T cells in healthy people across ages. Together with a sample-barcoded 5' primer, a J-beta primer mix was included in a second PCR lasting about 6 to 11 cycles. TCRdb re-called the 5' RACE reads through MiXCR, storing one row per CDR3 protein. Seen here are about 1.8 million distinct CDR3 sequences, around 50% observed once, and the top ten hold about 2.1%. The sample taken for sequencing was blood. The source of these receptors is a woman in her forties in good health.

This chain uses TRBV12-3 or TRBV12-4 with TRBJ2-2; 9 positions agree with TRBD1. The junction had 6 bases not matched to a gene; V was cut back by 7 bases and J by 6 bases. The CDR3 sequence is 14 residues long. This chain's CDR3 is CASIPGQGSGELFF. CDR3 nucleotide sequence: TGTGCCAGCATTCCGGGACAGGGATCCGGGGAGCTGTTTTTT.

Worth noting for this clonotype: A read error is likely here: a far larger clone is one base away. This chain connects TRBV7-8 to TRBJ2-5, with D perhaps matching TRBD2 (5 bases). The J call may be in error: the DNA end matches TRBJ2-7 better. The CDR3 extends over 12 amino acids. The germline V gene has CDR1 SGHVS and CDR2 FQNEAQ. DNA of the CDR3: TGTGCCATCAGCTTAGGAGGCGGCGAGCAGTACTTC. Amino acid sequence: CAISLGGGEQYF.

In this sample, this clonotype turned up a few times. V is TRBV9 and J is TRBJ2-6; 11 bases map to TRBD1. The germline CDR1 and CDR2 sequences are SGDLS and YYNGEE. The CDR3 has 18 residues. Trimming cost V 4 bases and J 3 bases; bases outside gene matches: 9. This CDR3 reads CASSPRTGGIGGANVLTF. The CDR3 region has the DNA TGTGCCAGCAGCCCGAGGACAGGGGGCATAGGTGGGGCCAACGTCCTGACTTTC.

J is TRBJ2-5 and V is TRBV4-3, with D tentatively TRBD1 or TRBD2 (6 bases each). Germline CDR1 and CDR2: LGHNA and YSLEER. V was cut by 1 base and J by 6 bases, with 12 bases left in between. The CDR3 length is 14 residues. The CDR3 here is CASSQAQGRQTQYF. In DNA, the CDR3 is TGCGCCAGCAGCCAAGCCCAGGGGAGGCAGACCCAGTACTTC.

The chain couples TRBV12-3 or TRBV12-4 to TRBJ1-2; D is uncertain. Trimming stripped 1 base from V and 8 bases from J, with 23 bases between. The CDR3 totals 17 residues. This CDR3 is CASSLGGIGPPTGGYTF. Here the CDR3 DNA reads TGTGCCAGCAGTTTAGGAGGAATCGGACCGCCAACCGGCGGCTACACCTTC.

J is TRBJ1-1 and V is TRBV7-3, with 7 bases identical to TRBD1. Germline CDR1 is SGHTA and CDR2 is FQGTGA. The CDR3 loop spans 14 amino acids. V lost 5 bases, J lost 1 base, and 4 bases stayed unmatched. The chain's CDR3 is CASSQTGENTEAFF. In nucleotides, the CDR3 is TGTGCCAGCAGCCAAACAGGGGAGAACACTGAAGCTTTCTTT.

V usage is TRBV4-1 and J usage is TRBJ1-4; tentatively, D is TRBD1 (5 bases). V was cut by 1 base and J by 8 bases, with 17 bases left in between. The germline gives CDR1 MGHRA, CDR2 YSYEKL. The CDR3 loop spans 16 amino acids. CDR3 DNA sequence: TGCGCCAGCAGCCAAGTAAGGGGCCGGGAGAACGAAAAACTGTTTTTT. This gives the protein CASSQVRGRENEKLFF.

Here the CDR3 reads CASSQTGGGQGRHGYTF. The CDR3 region has the DNA TGCGCCAGCAGCCAGACAGGGGGGGGACAGGGGAGACATGGCTACACCTTC. The chain couples TRBV4-3 to TRBJ1-2; TRBD1 aligns across 10 bases. Germline CDR1 is LGHNA and CDR2 is YSLEER. V dropped 3 bases and J dropped 6; count of bases not matched to a gene: 13. The CDR3 length is 17 residues.

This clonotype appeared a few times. The CDR3 region has the DNA TGTGCCAGCAGCTTAGGGACTCCGGGACAGCCAACCGAGCAGTACTTC. Translating it yields CASSLGTPGQPTEQYF. The genes are TRBV7-6 and TRBJ2-7, with 7 bases aligning to TRBD1. V was pared by 1 base and J by 6 bases, with 12 bases of the junction left unmatched. The CDR3 has 16 residues. The germline gives CDR1 SGHVS, CDR2 FNYEAQ.

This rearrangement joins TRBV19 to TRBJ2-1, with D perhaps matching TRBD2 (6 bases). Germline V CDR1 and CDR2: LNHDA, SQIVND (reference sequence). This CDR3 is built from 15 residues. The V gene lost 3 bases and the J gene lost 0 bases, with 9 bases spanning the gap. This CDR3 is CASSMSSGSYNEQFF. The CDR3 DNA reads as TGTGCCAGTAGTATGAGTAGCGGCTCCTACAATGAGCAGTTCTTC.

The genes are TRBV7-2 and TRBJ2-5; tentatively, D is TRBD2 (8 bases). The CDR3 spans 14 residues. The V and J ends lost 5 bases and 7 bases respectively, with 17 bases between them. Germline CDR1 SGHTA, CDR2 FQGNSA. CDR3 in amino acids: CASSPPREGATQYF. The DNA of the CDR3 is TGTGCCAGCAGCCCACCCCGGGAGGGGGCGACCCAGTACTTC.

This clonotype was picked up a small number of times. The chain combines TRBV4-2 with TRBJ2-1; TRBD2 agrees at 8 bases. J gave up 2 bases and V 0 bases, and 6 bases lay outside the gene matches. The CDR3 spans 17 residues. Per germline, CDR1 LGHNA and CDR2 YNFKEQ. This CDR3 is CASSQDLTGGPYNEQFF. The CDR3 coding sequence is TGTGCCAGCAGCCAAGATCTCACGGGGGGGCCCTACAATGAGCAGTTCTTC.

CDR3 region: CASLSPGATNEKLFF. CDR3 DNA: TGTGCCAGCCTCTCCCCGGGGGCCACTAATGAAAAACTGTTTTTT. The chain carries TRBV28 and TRBJ1-4; D is possibly TRBD1 (6 bases). Deletions cut 8 bases from V and 2 bases from J, with 15 bases between. CDR1 is MDHEN, CDR2 SYDVKM, per germline. The CDR3 consists of 15 residues.

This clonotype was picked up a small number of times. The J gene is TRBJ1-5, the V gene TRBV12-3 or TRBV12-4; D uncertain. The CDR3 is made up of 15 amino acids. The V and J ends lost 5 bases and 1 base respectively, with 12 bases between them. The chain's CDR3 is CASSHAGPSNQPQHF. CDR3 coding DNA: TGTGCCAGCAGTCACGCCGGGCCGAGCAATCAGCCCCAGCATTTT.

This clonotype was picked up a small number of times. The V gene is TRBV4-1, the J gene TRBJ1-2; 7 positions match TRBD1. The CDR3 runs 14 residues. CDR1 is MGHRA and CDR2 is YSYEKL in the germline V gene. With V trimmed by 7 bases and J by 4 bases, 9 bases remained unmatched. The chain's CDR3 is CASTPGGLSYGYTF. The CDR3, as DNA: TGCGCCAGCACCCCAGGGGGATTATCCTATGGCTACACCTTC.

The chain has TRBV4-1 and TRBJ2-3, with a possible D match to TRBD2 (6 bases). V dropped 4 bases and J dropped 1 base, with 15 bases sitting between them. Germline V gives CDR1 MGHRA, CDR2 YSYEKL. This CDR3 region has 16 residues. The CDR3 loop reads CASSPEGLVGTDTQYF. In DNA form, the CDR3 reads TGCGCCAGCAGCCCCGAGGGACTCGTGGGCACAGATACGCAGTATTTT.

CDR3: CASKWWDGNQPQHF. CDR3 nucleotide sequence: TGTGCCAGCAAGTGGTGGGACGGTAATCAGCCCCAGCATTTT. V is TRBV2 and J is TRBJ1-5; maybe TRBD1 (5 bases). This CDR3 contains 14 residues. With 7 bases removed from V and 4 bases from J, the gap between germline ends came to 14 bases. Germline V gene sequence: CDR1 SNHLY, CDR2 FYNNEI.

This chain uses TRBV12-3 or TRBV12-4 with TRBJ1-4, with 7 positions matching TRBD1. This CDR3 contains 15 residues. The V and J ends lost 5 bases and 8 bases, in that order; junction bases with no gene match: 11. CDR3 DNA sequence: TGTGCCAGCAGTCACCGTCGACAGGGTTACGAAAAACTGTTTTTT. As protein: CASSHRRQGYEKLFF.

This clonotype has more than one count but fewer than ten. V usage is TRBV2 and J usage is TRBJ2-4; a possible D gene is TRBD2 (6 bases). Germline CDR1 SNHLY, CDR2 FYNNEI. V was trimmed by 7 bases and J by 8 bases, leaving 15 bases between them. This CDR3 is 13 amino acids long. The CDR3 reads CASTGSPTHIQYF. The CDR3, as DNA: TGTGCCAGCACCGGGAGTCCAACCCACATTCAGTACTTC.

The CDR3 here is CASSFSLGVAGGVGEQFF. As DNA, the CDR3 is TGTGCCAGCAGTTTTTCCCTGGGGGTAGCGGGGGGAGTGGGCGAGCAGTTCTTC. The gene calls are TRBV28 and TRBJ2-1, with TRBD2 matching over 10 bases. V shed 3 bases, J shed 10 bases, and the junction held 18 bases outside the gene matches. CDR1 and CDR2 from the germline V gene are MDHEN and SYDVKM. The CDR3 spans 18 residues.

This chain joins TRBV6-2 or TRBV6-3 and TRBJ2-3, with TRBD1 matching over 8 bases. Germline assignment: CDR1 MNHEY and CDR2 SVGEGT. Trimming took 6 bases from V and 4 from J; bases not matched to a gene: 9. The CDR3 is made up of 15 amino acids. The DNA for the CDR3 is TGTGCCAGCAGGGGCAGGGGGCGCATCTCAGATACGCAGTATTTT. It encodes CASRGRGRISDTQYF.

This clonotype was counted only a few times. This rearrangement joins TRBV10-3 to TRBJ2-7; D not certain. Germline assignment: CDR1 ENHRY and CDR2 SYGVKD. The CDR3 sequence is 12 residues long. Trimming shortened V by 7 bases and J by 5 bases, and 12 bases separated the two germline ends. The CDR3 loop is CAIKNVGNEQYF. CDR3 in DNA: TGTGCCATCAAAAACGTAGGTAACGAGCAGTACTTC.

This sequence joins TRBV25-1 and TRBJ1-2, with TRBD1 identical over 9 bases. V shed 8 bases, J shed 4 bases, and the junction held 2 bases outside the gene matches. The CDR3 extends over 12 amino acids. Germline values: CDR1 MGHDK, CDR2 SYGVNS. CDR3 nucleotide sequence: TGTGCCAGCGGGGGACAGGGCTATGGCTACACCTTC. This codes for CASGGQGYGYTF.

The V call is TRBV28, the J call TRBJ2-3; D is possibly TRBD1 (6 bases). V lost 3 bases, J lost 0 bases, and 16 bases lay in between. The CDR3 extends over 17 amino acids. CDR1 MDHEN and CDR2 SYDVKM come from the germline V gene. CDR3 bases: TGTGCCAGCAGTTTGGGGACAACGGGTCCTAGCACAGATACGCAGTATTTT. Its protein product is CASSLGTTGPSTDTQYF.